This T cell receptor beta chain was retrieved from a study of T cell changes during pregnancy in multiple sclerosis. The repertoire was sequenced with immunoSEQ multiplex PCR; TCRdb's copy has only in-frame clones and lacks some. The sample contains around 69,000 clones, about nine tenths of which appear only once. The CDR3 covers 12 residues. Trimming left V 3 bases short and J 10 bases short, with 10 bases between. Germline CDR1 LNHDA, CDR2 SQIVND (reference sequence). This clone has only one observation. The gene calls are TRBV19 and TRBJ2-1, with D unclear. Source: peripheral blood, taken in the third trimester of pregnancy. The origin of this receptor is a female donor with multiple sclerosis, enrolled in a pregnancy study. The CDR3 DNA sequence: TGTGCCAGTAGTATGTTCGGGTTCGAGCAGTTCTTC. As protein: CASSMFGFEQFF.